The 2 T cell receptor beta chains below were found in one sample sequenced in a study of blood T cells in healthy people across ages. PCR was performed a second time for 7 to 11 cycles using a sample-barcoded 5' primer and a J-beta primer mix. TCRdb redid the calling of the 5' RACE reads with MiXCR, one entry per CDR3 protein. The table records around 800,000 distinct CDR3 sequences, about 26% of them present only once. The sample was also reused in another study, on T cells of mothers and their children.

The sequenced sample consisted of blood. The receptors originated from a boy aged 5-17 years in good health.

In this sample, this clonotype turned up a few times. The chain recombines TRBV6-1 with TRBJ1-5; D not resolved. Trimming took off 1 base at V and 0 bases at J, with 13 bases between the two ends. This CDR3 has 17 residues. Germline CDR1 is MNHNS and CDR2 is SASEGT. The CDR3 DNA reads TGTGCCAGCAGTGAAGGGGGTGGGATTACTAGCAATCAGCCCCAGCATTTT. Amino acid sequence: CASSEGGGITSNQPQHF.

This clonotype was detected a few times. The junction departs from germline at one end; a sequencing error may be responsible. J is TRBJ2-6 and V is TRBV7-3; D unclear. The CDR3 loop spans 18 amino acids. From germline, CDR1 is SGHTA and CDR2 FQGTGA. The DNA for the CDR3 is TGTGCCAACAGCTTGGTTTTCAGGCCTAGCTCTGGGGCCAACGTCCTGACTTTC. This gives the protein CANSLVFRPSSGANVLTF.